One and the same sample provided the 31 T cell receptor beta chains below, sequenced in a study of T cells in Graves' hyperthyroidism and ophthalmopathy. The TCR beta CDR3 regions underwent amplification using RNA transcripts as the source. First-round RT-PCR targeting the TCR CDR3 was performed with the HTBI primer set. TCRdb passed the multiplex PCR reads through MiXCR, listing each CDR3 protein once. The sample holds 300,000 to 450,000 distinct CDR3 sequences, 13% seen once. The material sequenced was blood. Every receptor here comes from a woman aged 18-35 years with Graves' hyperthyroidism.

In its sample, this clonotype was seen many times. V is TRBV11-3 and J is TRBJ2-7; the match to TRBD1 covers 8 bases. The CDR3 has 15 amino acids. Germline lookup yields CDR1 SGHNT and CDR2 YENEEA. The trim removed 5 bases at V and 2 bases at J, leaving 8 bases unmatched. The CDR3 sequence is CASSPSGTGPYEQYF. CDR3 nucleotides: TGTGCCAGCAGCCCCTCCGGGACAGGCCCCTACGAGCAGTACTTC.

This clonotype has a count of ten or more. This chain links TRBV11-2 with TRBJ1-6, with D uncertain. This CDR3 has 13 amino acids. V shed 1 base and J shed 9 bases, with 7 bases lying between them. Germline V gives CDR1 SGHAT, CDR2 FQNNGV. CDR3 nucleotide sequence: TGTGCCAGCAGCTTAGGTGTGGGTTCACCCCTCCACTTT. Translation gives CASSLGVGSPLHF.

This clonotype was detected ten times or more. The chain is built from TRBV5-1 and TRBJ2-1; D possibly corresponds to TRBD1 (6 bases). V was shortened by 0 bases and J by 8 bases, with 9 bases between the two germline ends. This CDR3 is 13 amino acids long. Germline V gene data show CDR1 as SGHRS and CDR2 as YFSETQ. This CDR3 reads CASSLAGTYEQFF. CDR3 DNA: TGCGCCAGCAGCTTGGCAGGGACATATGAGCAGTTCTTC.

At least ten counts were recorded for this clonotype. The J gene is TRBJ1-5, the V gene TRBV3-2. TRBV3-2 is a recognized pseudogene. The CDR3 runs to 15 residues. The CDR3 bases are TGTGCCAGCAGCGCCCTTATTAGCTTCCATCAGCCCCAGCATTTT. This encodes CASSALISFHQPQHF.

To note about this clonotype: A single base separates this from a much larger clone, so it may be a read error. The chain has TRBV5-1 and TRBJ2-3, with D hard to call. This CDR3 has 12 residues. Germline loops: CDR1 SGHRS, CDR2 YFSETQ. CDR3 loop: CASNLQEDTQYF. CDR3 DNA: TGCGCCAGCAACTTGCAAGAAGATACGCAGTATTTT.

This clonotype appeared many times. V is TRBV4-1 and J is TRBJ2-5; the D gene could be TRBD1 or TRBD2 (7 bases each). The CDR3 totals 15 residues. CDR1 is MGHRA, CDR2 YSYEKL, per germline. V gave up 6 bases and J gave up 2 bases, with 16 bases separating them. The CDR3 DNA sequence: TGCGCCAGCAGGCAACAGGGGAGGGGGCAAGAGACCCAGTACTTC. Protein: CASRQQGRGQETQYF.

This clonotype was seen ten or more times. This chain connects TRBV13 to TRBJ2-3, with TRBD2 matching over 7 bases. After removal of 6 bases from V and 3 bases from J, the junction contained 18 bases not matched to a gene. Germline V gives CDR1 PRHDT, CDR2 FYEKMQ (reference sequence). CDR3 length: 18 amino acids. The chain's CDR3 is CASSPSMVSSGATDTQYF. CDR3 DNA: TGTGCCAGCAGTCCCTCCATGGTATCTAGCGGAGCTACAGATACGCAGTATTTT.

This clonotype has ten or more counts. In nucleotides, the CDR3 is TGTGCCAGCAGTGAAGCCCACGCAGGTGAAAAACTGTTTTTT. This translates into CASSEAHAGEKLFF. The rearrangement links TRBV2 to TRBJ1-4; D gene uncertain. Trimming pared 0 bases from V and 7 bases from J, leaving 9 bases between. CDR1 is SNHLY and CDR2 is FYNNEI in the germline V gene. CDR3 length: 14 residues.

This clonotype was detected a few times. The CDR3 DNA is TGCAGTGCCCGGGCGGCTAGCGGGGGGCAGAGCTCCTACAATGAGCAGTTCTTC. Translated: CSARAASGGQSSYNEQFF. The rearrangement links TRBV20-1 to TRBJ2-1; 11 nucleotides line up with TRBD2. The CDR3 runs 18 residues. V lost 6 bases to trimming and J lost 0 bases; unmatched junction nucleotides: 13. Germline V gene data show CDR1 as DFQATT and CDR2 as SNEGSKA (reference sequence).

This chain joins TRBV14 and TRBJ2-3, with TRBD1 matching 7 bases. The trim removed 4 bases at V and 5 bases at J, leaving 12 bases unmatched. There are 16 residues in the CDR3. Germline V gives CDR1 SGHDN, CDR2 FVKESK. In DNA, the CDR3 is TGTGCCAGCAGCCCCGCCAGGGACAGTGCTGGAGATACGCAGTATTTT. It encodes CASSPARDSAGDTQYF.

This clonotype has at least ten counts. V gene TRBV2 combines with J gene TRBJ1-3; D is uncertain. CDR1 and CDR2 from the germline V gene are SNHLY and FYNNEI. The CDR3 is 15 amino acids. The V and J ends lost 0 bases and 0 bases respectively, with 6 bases between them. The CDR3 here is CASSEAAASGNTIYF. CDR3 bases: TGTGCCAGCAGTGAAGCAGCGGCCTCTGGAAACACCATATATTTT.

This clonotype was counted ten times or more. The chain joins TRBV4-3 to TRBJ2-3; D ambiguous. The germline V gene encodes CDR1 LGHNA and CDR2 YSLEER. Trimming removed 0 bases at V and 4 bases at J, with 8 bases between. The CDR3 contains 14 residues. CDR3 protein: CASSQDVAPDTQYF. For the CDR3, the DNA is TGCGCCAGCAGCCAAGATGTCGCCCCAGATACGCAGTATTTT.

The J gene is TRBJ2-3, the V gene TRBV2; TRBD2 matches at 9 bases. The CDR3 contains 15 residues. Germline V gene lookup returns CDR1 SNHLY and CDR2 FYNNEI. V was clipped by 10 bases and J by 5 bases; unmatched bases: 13. The CDR3 coding sequence is TGTGCCATCCTCTCCTCGGATAGCGGGAGAGATACGCAGTATTTT. Amino acid sequence: CAILSSDSGRDTQYF.

This clonotype occurred a few times. The V call is TRBV7-8, the J call TRBJ1-1; no reliable D call. Trimming took 3 bases from V and 5 from J, leaving 16 bases between them. CDR1 and CDR2 (germline): SGHVS, FQNEAQ. This CDR3 contains 15 residues. The CDR3 sequence: CASSFGASGETEAFF. The DNA for the CDR3 is TGTGCCAGCAGCTTCGGCGCTTCGGGAGAAACTGAAGCTTTCTTT.

This clonotype appeared many times. The chain joins TRBV28 to TRBJ2-7; D remains ambiguous. This CDR3 is 14 amino acids long. Germline values: CDR1 MDHEN, CDR2 SYDVKM. Trimming pared 5 bases from V and 2 bases from J, leaving 13 bases between. The CDR3 loop is CASSPDGPPYEQYF. CDR3 nucleotide sequence: TGTGCCAGCAGTCCCGACGGGCCCCCCTACGAGCAGTACTTC. Complete variable domain (other parts from reference TRBV28 and TRBJ2-7): DVKVTQSSRYLVKRTGEKVFLECVQDMDHENMFWYRQDPGLGLRLIYFSYDVKMKEKGDIPEGYSVSREKKERFSLILESASTNQTSMYLCASSPDGPPYEQYFGPGTRLTVT.

The chain links TRBV19 to TRBJ2-5; D is undetermined. The V end was cut by 2 bases, the J end by 3 bases, with 7 bases between. The length of the CDR3 is 13 residues. The germline V gene encodes CDR1 LNHDA and CDR2 SQIVND (reference sequence). CDR3 nucleotides: TGTGCCAGTAGTATATGGACGAAAGAGACCCAGTACTTC. This codes for CASSIWTKETQYF.

In its sample, this clonotype was seen many times. The chain joins TRBV5-6 to TRBJ1-1, with D possibly being TRBD1 (5 bases). The CDR3 spans 16 residues. V lost 4 bases to trimming and J lost 0 bases, with 16 bases between them. Per the germline V gene, CDR1 is SGHDT and CDR2 is YYEEEE. CDR3: CASSPGGPTVNTEAFF. The CDR3 DNA is TGTGCCAGCAGCCCCGGTGGGCCGACAGTGAACACTGAAGCTTTCTTT.

This clonotype was counted at least ten times. CDR3 loop: CASSLINQPQHF. In DNA, the CDR3 is TGTGCCAGCAGCCTTATTAATCAGCCCCAGCATTTT. The V and J genes are TRBV14 and TRBJ1-5; D not resolved. V gave up 4 bases and J gave up 4 bases, with 5 bases separating them. The CDR3 spans 12 residues. Looked up from germline, CDR1 is SGHDN and CDR2 is FVKESK.

This clonotype occurred a few times. This sequence joins TRBV24-1 and TRBJ2-7, with D possibly being TRBD1 (6 bases). CDR3 length: 15 residues. Per the germline V gene, CDR1 is KGHDR and CDR2 is SFDVKD. V gave up 3 bases and J gave up 3 bases, with 14 bases separating them. The CDR3 protein is CATSDGGAPIYEQYF. The CDR3 DNA follows: TGTGCCACCAGTGATGGGGGCGCGCCGATCTACGAGCAGTACTTC.

This clonotype was counted at least ten times. Here the CDR3 DNA reads TGTGCCAGCAGCCCCTCAGTATTTGAGCAGTTCTTC. This gives the protein CASSPSVFEQFF. This rearrangement joins TRBV11-2 to TRBJ2-1; D gene ambiguous. The germline V gene has CDR1 SGHAT and CDR2 FQNNGV. The ends were cut back, 5 bases at V and 9 bases at J, with 11 bases in the middle. This CDR3 has 12 amino acids.

This clonotype showed up many times. This chain connects TRBV10-3 to TRBJ2-2; 9 positions match TRBD2. This CDR3 is built from 17 residues. The J segment lost 4 bases and the V segment lost 2 bases, leaving 8 bases of the junction unmatched. Germline-derived CDR1 and CDR2 are ENHRY and SYGVKD. The DNA of the CDR3 is TGTGCCATCAGTGAGACGGCTAGCGGGACGGTCACCGGGGAGCTGTTTTTT. It translates to CAISETASGTVTGELFF.

This clonotype was found many times. The chain carries TRBV6-1 and TRBJ1-1; tentatively, D is TRBD1 (6 bases). V gave up 6 bases and J gave up 6 bases, with 14 bases separating them. CDR3 length: 13 residues. CDR1 and CDR2 from the germline V gene are MNHNS and SASEGT. CDR3: CASSIQGRAEAFF. In DNA form, the CDR3 reads TGTGCCAGCAGCATACAGGGAAGGGCTGAAGCTTTCTTT.

This clonotype was recorded at least ten times. The rearrangement joins TRBV7-9 to TRBJ1-5; D unresolved. The CDR3 runs to 13 residues. The V end lost 2 bases, the J end lost 5 bases, and 7 bases lay between the germline ends. Germline V gives CDR1 SEHNR, CDR2 FQNEAQ (reference sequence). CDR3 nucleotides: TGTGCCAGCAGCTTAAGGGCCGATCAGCCCCAGCATTTT. It specifies CASSLRADQPQHF.

This clonotype has a count of ten or more. The rearrangement joins TRBV7-2 to TRBJ1-2; D gene uncertain. The V end lost 1 base, the J end lost 5 bases, and 8 bases lay between the germline ends. Germline CDR1 SGHTA, CDR2 FQGNSA. This CDR3 has 13 amino acids. The CDR3 region has the DNA TGTGCCAGCAGCTTAGGGCCAGAGTATGGCTACACCTTC. Encoded protein: CASSLGPEYGYTF.

The table lists this clonotype with many counts. The chain recombines TRBV28 with TRBJ2-7; D is unresolved. Germline CDR1 MDHEN, CDR2 SYDVKM. Between the trimmed V and J ends, which lost 6 bases and 2 bases, there was a span of 5 bases. The CDR3 has 11 amino acids. The DNA for the CDR3 is TGTGCCAGCAGCGCACCCTACGAGCAGTACTTC. Translation gives CASSAPYEQYF.

This clonotype was seen a few times. This chain uses TRBV28 with TRBJ2-7; D assignment may be TRBD1 or TRBD2 (5 bases each). The V gene's germline CDR1 is MDHEN and CDR2 SYDVKM. This CDR3 contains 16 residues. Trimming removed 5 bases from V and 3 bases from J, with 20 bases in between. The CDR3: CASSTSGWGKGYEQYF. The CDR3 bases are TGTGCCAGCAGTACCTCGGGGTGGGGGAAGGGCTACGAGCAGTACTTC.

Ten or more counts support this clonotype. This chain uses TRBV7-9 with TRBJ2-3; no definite D call. This CDR3 region has 15 residues. Germline lookup yields CDR1 SEHNR and CDR2 FQNEAQ (reference sequence). Between the trimmed V and J ends, which lost 1 base and 5 bases, there was a span of 13 bases. The CDR3 nucleotides read TGTGCCAGCAGCTTAGACGGCCTAGTCGGAGATACGCAGTATTTT. This sequence encodes CASSLDGLVGDTQYF.

This clonotype was detected many times. The rearrangement links TRBV6-1 to TRBJ2-2, with 8 bases that match TRBD2. Germline values: CDR1 MNHNS, CDR2 SASEGT. The CDR3 loop spans 16 amino acids. V lost 2 bases and J lost 6; bases outside the gene matches: 8. The CDR3 sequence: CASSELGGGRAGELFF. The CDR3 DNA reads as TGTGCCAGCAGTGAACTCGGGGGGGGCCGGGCCGGGGAGCTGTTTTTT.

This clonotype has a count of ten or more. The rearrangement uses TRBV20-1 and TRBJ1-2; no clear D gene. Trimming stripped 0 bases from V and 8 bases from J, with 16 bases between. The CDR3 contains 14 residues. Germline V gives CDR1 DFQATT, CDR2 SNEGSKA (reference sequence). Here the CDR3 DNA reads TGCAGTGCTAGAGATGGGCGCAGCGGCGAGGGCTACACCTTC. Amino acid sequence: CSARDGRSGEGYTF.

With respect to this clonotype: A much larger clone sits a single nucleotide away, making a read error possible. No conserved phenylalanine or tryptophan ends this CDR3, so it is likely a read error. This chain links TRBV9 with TRBJ2-5; 9 bases are shared with TRBD2. The CDR3 is 15 residues long. V dropped 4 bases and J dropped 5; count of bases not matched to a gene: 9. CDR1 and CDR2 from the germline V gene are SGDLS and YYNGEE. CDR3 loop: CASSPAGGPWETQYL. Written as DNA, the CDR3 is TGTGCCAGCAGCCCCGCGGGAGGGCCGTGGGAGACCCAGTACCTC.

This clonotype was counted only a few times. The genes are TRBV19 and TRBJ1-5; D call uncertain. CDR1 is LNHDA and CDR2 is SQIVND in the germline V gene (reference sequence). The CDR3 loop spans 16 amino acids. V was shortened by 1 base and J by 4 bases, with 14 bases between the two germline ends. CDR3 sequence (DNA): TGTGCCAGTAGTATAGGCGGCGGGGTCGGTAATCAGCCCCAGCATTTT. This codes for CASSIGGGVGNQPQHF.